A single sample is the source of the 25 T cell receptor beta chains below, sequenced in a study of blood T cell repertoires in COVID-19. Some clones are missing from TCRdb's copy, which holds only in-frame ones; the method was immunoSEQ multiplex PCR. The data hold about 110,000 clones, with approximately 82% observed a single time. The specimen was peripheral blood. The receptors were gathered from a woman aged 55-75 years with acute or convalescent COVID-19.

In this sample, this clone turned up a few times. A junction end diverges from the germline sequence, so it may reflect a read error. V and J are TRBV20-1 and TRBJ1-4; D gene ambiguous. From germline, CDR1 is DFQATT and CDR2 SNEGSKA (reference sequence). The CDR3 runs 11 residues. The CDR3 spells CSARGEQLYAF. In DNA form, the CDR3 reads TGCAGTGCTAGAGGGGAGCAGCTCTACGCTTTT.

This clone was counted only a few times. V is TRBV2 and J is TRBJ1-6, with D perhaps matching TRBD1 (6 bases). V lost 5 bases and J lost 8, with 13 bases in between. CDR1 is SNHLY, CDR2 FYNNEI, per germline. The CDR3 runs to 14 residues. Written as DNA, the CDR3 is TGTGCCAGCAGTTCGGACAGCGGCCATTCACCCCTCCACTTT. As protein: CASSSDSGHSPLHF.

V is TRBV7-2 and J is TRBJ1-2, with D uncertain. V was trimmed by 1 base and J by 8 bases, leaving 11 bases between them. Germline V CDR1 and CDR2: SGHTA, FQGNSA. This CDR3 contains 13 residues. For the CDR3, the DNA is TGTGCCAGCAGCTTAGGACACCGTGAGGGCTACACCTTC. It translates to CASSLGHREGYTF.

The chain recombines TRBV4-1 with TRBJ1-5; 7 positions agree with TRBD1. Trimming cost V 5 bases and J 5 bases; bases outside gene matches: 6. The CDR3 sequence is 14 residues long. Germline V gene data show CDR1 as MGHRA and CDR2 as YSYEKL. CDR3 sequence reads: CASSSGDSYQPQHF. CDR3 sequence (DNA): TGCGCCAGCAGCTCAGGGGACAGTTATCAGCCCCAGCATTTT.

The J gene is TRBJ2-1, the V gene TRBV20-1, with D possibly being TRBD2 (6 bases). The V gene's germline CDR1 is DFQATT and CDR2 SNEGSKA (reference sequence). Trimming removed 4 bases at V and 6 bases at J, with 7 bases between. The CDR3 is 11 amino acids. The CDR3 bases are TGCAGTGCTATCGGGGGCAATGAGCAGTTCTTC. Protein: CSAIGGNEQFF.

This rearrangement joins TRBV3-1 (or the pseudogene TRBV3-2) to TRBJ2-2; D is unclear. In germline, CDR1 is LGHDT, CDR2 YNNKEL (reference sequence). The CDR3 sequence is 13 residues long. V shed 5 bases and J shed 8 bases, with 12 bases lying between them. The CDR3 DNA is TGTGCCAGCAGCACTCGACTGACTGGGGAGCTGTTTTTT. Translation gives CASSTRLTGELFF.

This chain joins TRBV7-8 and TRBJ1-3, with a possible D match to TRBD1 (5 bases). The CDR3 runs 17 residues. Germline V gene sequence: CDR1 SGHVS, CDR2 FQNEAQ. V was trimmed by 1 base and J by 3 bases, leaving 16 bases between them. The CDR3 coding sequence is TGTGCCAGCAGCTTAGAGGTTCAGACAGTATTTGGAAACACCATATATTTT. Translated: CASSLEVQTVFGNTIYF.

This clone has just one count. The CDR3 nucleotides read TGTGCCACCAGGGTAGCGGGGGGGCACACCGGGGAGCTGTTTTTT. Translating it yields CATRVAGGHTGELFF. The chain is built from TRBV15 and TRBJ2-2; 11 nucleotides agree with TRBD2. The V segment lost 6 bases and the J segment 3 bases; nucleotides outside the gene matches: 3. The length of the CDR3 is 15 residues. CDR1 and CDR2 from the germline V gene are LNHNV and YYDKDF (reference sequence).

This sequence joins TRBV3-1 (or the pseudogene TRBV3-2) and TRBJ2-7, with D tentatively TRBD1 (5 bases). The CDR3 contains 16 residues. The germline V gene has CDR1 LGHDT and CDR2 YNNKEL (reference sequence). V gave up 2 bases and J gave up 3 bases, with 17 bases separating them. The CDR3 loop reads CASSQPKTESLYEQYF. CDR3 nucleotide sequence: TGTGCCAGCAGCCAACCAAAGACAGAGAGCCTCTACGAGCAGTACTTC.

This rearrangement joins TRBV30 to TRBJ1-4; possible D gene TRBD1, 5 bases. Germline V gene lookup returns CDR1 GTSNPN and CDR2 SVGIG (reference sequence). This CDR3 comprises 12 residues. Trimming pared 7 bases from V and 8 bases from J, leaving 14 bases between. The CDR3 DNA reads TGTGCCTTGACAGTCGGGCGCGAAAAACTGTTTTTT. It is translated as CALTVGREKLFF. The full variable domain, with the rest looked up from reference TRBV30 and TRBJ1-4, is SQTIHQWPATLVQPVGSPLSLECTVEGTSNPNLYWYRQAAGRGLQLLFYSVGIGQISSEVPQNLSASRPQDRQFILSSKKLLLSDSGFYLCALTVGREKLFFGSGTQLSVL.

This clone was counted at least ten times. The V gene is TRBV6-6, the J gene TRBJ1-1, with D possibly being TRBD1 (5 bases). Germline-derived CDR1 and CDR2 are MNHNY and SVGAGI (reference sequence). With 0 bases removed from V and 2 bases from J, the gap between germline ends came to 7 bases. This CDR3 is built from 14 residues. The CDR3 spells CASSYSRVNTEAFF. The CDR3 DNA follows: TGTGCCAGCAGTTACTCCAGGGTCAACACTGAAGCTTTCTTT.

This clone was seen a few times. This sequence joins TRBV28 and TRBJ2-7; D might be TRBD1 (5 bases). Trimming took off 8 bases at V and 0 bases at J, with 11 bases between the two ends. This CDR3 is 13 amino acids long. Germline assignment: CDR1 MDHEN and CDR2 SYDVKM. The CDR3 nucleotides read TGTGCCAGCCTGACAGCAAACTCCTACGAGCAGTACTTC. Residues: CASLTANSYEQYF.

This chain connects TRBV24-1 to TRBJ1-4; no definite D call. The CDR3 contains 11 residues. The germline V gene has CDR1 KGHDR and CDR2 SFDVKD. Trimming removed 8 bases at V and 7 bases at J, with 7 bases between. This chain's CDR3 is CATTDGEKLFF. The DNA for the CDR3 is TGTGCCACCACTGACGGTGAAAAACTGTTTTTT.

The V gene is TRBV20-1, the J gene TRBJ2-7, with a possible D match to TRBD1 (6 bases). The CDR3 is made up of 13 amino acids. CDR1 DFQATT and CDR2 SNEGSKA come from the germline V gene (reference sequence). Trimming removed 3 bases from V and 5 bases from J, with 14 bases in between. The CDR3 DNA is TGCAGTGCTAGTCGTCAGGGGAGCAACGAGCAGTACTTC. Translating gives CSASRQGSNEQYF.

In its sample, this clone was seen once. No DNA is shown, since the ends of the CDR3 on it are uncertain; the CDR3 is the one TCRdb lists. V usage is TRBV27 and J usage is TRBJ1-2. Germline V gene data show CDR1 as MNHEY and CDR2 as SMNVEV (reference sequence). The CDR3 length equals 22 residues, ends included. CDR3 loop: CASSLSRGQSLNYGYTFEGYTF.

CDR3 DNA sequence: TGTGCCAGCAGACGGGACAGGCTCAACACCGGGGAGCTGTTTTTT. It is translated as CASRRDRLNTGELFF. The chain recombines TRBV6-5 with TRBJ2-2; 8 positions match TRBD1. Germline trimming cut 6 bases from V and 2 bases from J; bases unmatched to any gene: 5. The V gene's germline CDR1 is MNHEY and CDR2 SVGAGI. The CDR3 is made up of 15 amino acids.

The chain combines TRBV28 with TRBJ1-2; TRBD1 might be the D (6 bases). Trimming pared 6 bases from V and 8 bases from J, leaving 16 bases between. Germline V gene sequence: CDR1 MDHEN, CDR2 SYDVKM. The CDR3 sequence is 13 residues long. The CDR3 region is CASSPAGAYGYTF. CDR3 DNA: TGTGCCAGCAGCCCCGCAGGGGCTTACGGCTACACCTTC.

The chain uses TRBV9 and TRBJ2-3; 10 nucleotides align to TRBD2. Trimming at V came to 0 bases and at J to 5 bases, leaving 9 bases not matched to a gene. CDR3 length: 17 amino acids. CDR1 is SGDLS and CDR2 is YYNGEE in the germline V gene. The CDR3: CASSVDPLAGVGDTQYF. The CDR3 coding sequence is TGTGCCAGCAGCGTAGACCCTCTAGCGGGGGTAGGAGATACGCAGTATTTT.

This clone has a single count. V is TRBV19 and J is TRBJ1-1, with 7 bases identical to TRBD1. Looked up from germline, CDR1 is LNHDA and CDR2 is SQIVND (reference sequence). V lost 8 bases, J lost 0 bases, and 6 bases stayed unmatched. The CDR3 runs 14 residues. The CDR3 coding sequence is TGTGCCAGTGGCACCGGGACAGTGAACACTGAAGCTTTCTTT. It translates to CASGTGTVNTEAFF.

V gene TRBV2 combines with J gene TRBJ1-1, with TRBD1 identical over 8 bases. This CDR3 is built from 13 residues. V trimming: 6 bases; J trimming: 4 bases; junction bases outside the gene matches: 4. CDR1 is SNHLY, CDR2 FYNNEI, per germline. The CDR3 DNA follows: TGTGCCAGCAGCGGTACAGGGGGCACTGAAGCTTTCTTT. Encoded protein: CASSGTGGTEAFF.

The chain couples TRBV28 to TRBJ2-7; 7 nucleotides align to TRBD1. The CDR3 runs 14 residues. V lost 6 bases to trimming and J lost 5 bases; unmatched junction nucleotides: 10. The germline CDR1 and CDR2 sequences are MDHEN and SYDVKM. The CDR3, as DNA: TGTGCCAGCAGGGAAACGACAGGGCCTCACGAGCAGTACTTC. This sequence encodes CASRETTGPHEQYF.

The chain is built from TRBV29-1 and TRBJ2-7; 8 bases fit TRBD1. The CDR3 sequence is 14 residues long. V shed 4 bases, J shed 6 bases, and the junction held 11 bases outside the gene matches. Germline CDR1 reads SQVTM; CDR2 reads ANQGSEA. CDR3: CSVGMPAGGLEQYF. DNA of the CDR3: TGCAGCGTTGGTATGCCGGCAGGGGGCCTCGAGCAGTACTTC.

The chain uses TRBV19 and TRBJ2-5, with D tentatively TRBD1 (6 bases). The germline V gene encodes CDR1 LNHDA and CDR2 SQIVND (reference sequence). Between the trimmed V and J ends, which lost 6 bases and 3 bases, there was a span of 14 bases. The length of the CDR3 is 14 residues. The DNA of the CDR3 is TGTGCCAGTAGCTCACGTAAGGGGGAAGAGACCCAGTACTTC. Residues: CASSSRKGEETQYF. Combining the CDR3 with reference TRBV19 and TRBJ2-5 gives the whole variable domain DGGITQSPKYLFRKEGQNVTLSCEQNLNHDAMYWYRQDPGQGLRLIYYSQIVNDFQKGDIAEGYSVSREKKESFPLTVTSAQKNPTAFYLCASSSRKGEETQYFGPGTRLLVL.

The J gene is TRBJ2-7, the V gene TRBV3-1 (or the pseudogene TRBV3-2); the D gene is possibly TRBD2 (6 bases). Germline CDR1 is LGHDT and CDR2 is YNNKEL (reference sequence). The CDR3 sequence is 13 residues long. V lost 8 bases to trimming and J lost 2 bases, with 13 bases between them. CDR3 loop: CASGTSGAYEQYF. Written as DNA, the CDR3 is TGTGCCAGCGGGACCTCGGGGGCCTACGAGCAGTACTTC.

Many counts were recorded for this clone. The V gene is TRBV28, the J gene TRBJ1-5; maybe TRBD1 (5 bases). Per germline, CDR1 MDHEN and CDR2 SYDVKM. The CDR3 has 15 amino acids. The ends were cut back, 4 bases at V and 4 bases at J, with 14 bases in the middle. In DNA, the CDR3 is TGTGCCAGCAGTTCCGCCGGGGGGAGAAATCAGCCCCAGCATTTT. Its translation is CASSSAGGRNQPQHF.